This TCR beta chain was retrieved from a study of T cell responses to AZD1222 COVID-19 vaccine. The CDR3 covers 15 residues. Germline CDR1 reads SEHNR; CDR2 reads FQNEAQ (reference sequence). The V end lost 2 bases, the J end lost 4 bases, and 14 bases lay between the germline ends. Assay used: immunoSEQ multiplex PCR; TCRdb lists only in-frame clones, some missing. The repertoire has tens of thousands of clones, more than 75% of them found once; the top ten carry roughly 10%. The chain links TRBV7-9 to TRBJ1-2; possibly TRBD1 for D (5 bases). The material was peripheral blood, obtained on day 0 of AZD1222 vaccination. The clonotype originates from an adult in good health. The CDR3 loop reads CASSLSARGSYGYTF. The CDR3, as DNA: TGTGCCAGCAGCTTATCCGCTCGGGGCTCCTATGGCTACACCTTC.